This TCR beta chain was identified in a study of CD8+ T cells in alopecia areata. The CDR3 is 14 residues long. CDR1 SSHAT and CDR2 FNYEAQ come from the germline V gene (reference sequence). Reverse transcription of extracted RNA yielded cDNA, which provided the sequencing template. Data came from immunoSEQ multiplex PCR; TCRdb stores just in-frame clones and leaves some out. The data show about 180,000 clones, about half seen once. Notes on this clone: Relative to the germline gene, one junction end is altered; a read error may explain this.

Treatment of the sample: oral pan-JAK inhibitor, 5-10 mg twice daily. This rearrangement joins TRBV7-7 to TRBJ2-5; no definite D call. This clonotype originated in a human donor with alopecia areata. Sequences were derived from CD8+ T cells sorted from blood, sampled at approximately week 52, from a patient treated with tofacitinib. The CDR3, as DNA: TGTGCTAGCAGCTTAGTAGGGCGACAAGAGACCCAGTACTTC. It encodes CASSLVGRQETQYF.